This record looks at one TCR beta chain sequence and its context. It has no known antigen specificity. No per-base quality is available; no much larger clone lies one base away. Each collaborating institution followed its own protocols to collect whole blood in K2EDTA tubes. For TCRbeta analysis, collaborator samples were shipped as frozen whole blood, as isolated PBMCs, or as DNA extracted from either sample type. The CDR3 sequence holds 16 residues, the cysteine and phenylalanine included. Only the CDR3 region is kept as DNA, spanning 48 bases read in frame from base 1. Germline trimming: 3 bases from V, 2 bases from J; junction bases outside gene matches: 9. As encoded in the germline V gene, CDR1 is SGHRS while CDR2 is YFSETQ. This sample is drawn from a study of blood T cell repertoires in COVID-19 (dated by TCRdb to about 2020). With regard to the full study: Samples from collaborators originated in the United States, Italy and Spain and spanned both the acute and convalescent phases of COVID-19. The prospective study material was composed of cDNA or gDNA derived from T cells, B-cell-depleted T cells, or PBMCs. The dataset comprised deeply sampled blood TCRbeta repertoires from subjects exposed to, actively infected with, or recovered from COVID-19. A freely available public database, intended as a resource for researchers studying the immune response to SARS-CoV-2, is where the repertoires were released. The samples were drawn from two sources: the first 160 participants of the ongoing ImmuneRACE study, and approximately 1,300 subjects contributed by 6 global collaborators. Nearly every sample came with metadata listing a de-identified subject ID, COVID-19 status, age in years and sex. Where available, HLA class I and class II types were taken from metadata supplied by the sample provider and were not determined by assay-based typing. The paper's findings and limits, for the study overall: Clinical and demographic metadata were provided uncurated, with the amount varying by source and participant.

TCRbeta CDR3 regions were amplified from genomic DNA using the immunoSEQ Assay, a bias-controlled multiplex PCR. The source study handled its data this way. Within the assay, amplification of reference gene primers was used to estimate how many nucleated cells each sample contained. Sequence reads were collapsed and filtered to measure the absolute abundance of every unique TCRbeta CDR3 rearrangement. For each sample, productive Simpson clonality was calculated as the square root of Simpson's diversity index across productive rearrangements. Drawn from immuneACCESS, this table holds only the in-frame rearrangements with V and J called that TCRdb kept. Clones are partly lost; checked studies trace under half to an unresolved V gene and leave the rest unexplained. Clonal size and the V and J genes are those of that table, whereas D and trimming came from the DNA. Within this sample are about 100,000 clones, with roughly 90% of them counted one time only. In total, the top ten clones hold 6.5% to 8% of the sample.

This clonotype was obtained from a man aged 30 to 39 in a cohort sampled during active COVID-19. This chain is built from TRBV5-1 and TRBJ2-7; TRBD1 agrees with 9 junctional bases. Sequences were obtained from peripheral blood. The DNA sequence follows: TGCGCCAGCAGCTGGGGGGACAGGGTCGGGACCTACGAGCAGTACTTC. Translated, this gives CASSWGDRVGTYEQYF.